Listed below are T cell receptor beta chains from one sample, sequenced in a study of T cell changes during pregnancy in multiple sclerosis. The table came from immunoSEQ multiplex PCR; TCRdb's copy has only in-frame clones and leaves some out. The data contain 40,000 to 50,000 clones, around 90% of them singletons. This specimen was CD8+ T cells from peripheral blood mononuclear cells, taken in the first trimester of pregnancy. These receptor sequences come from a female donor with multiple sclerosis, enrolled in a pregnancy study. Each CDR3 is given with its conserved first and last residue. Fields, in order: D gene, V gene, J gene, clone size, CDR3 protein, CDR3 DNA. A D gene is named only where the DNA matches it firmly. Size is omitted from some rows. Given values are once, few, many or a class for expanded clones.

>NA|TRBV7-9|TRBJ1-2|NA
CASSLEGDGYTF
TGTGCCAGCAGCTTAGAGGGGGATGGCTACACCTTC
>TRBD2|TRBV12-5|TRBJ2-3|NA
CASGFSLRLAADTDTQYF
TGTGCTAGTGGTTTCTCCCTGAGACTAGCGGCCGACACAGATACGCAGTATTTT
>NA|TRBV5-4|TRBJ1-1|few
CASSLGSTEAFF
TGTGCCAGCAGCTTGGGGAGCACTGAAGCTTTCTTT
>NA|TRBV5-8|TRBJ1-2|NA
CASSLDAGANYGYTF
TGTGCCAGCAGCTTGGATGCAGGGGCTAACTATGGCTACACCTTC
>TRBD1|TRBV6-4|TRBJ1-6|NA
CASSDSTDRASPLHF
TGTGCCAGCAGTGACTCGACGGACAGGGCTTCACCCCTCCACTTT
>NA|TRBV5-6|TRBJ2-5|once
CASTQDSQETQYF
TGTGCCAGCACCCAAGACAGTCAAGAGACCCAGTACTTC
>TRBD1|TRBV4-1|TRBJ2-7|once
CASSQKGDSTHEQYF
TGCGCCAGCAGCCAAAAAGGGGACAGTACTCACGAGCAGTACTTC
>TRBD2|TRBV5-4|TRBJ2-3|NA
CASRPSGRRDTQYF
TGTGCCAGCAGACCCAGCGGGAGAAGGGATACGCAGTATTTT
>TRBD1|TRBV6-1|TRBJ1-2|NA
CASSESGRGPPLYGYTF
TGTGCCAGCAGTGAATCGGGCAGGGGGCCCCCTCTCTATGGCTACACCTTC
>TRBD2|TRBV4-2|TRBJ2-7|few
CASSGLVEQYF
TGTGCCAGCTCAGGACTAGTCGAGCAGTACTTC
>TRBD1|TRBV27|TRBJ1-1|NA
CASSSNRDRPLNTEAFF
TGTGCCAGCAGTTCTAACCGGGACAGGCCACTGAACACTGAAGCTTTCTTT
>TRBD1|TRBV30|TRBJ2-7|NA
CAWSVGTEAYEQYF
TGTGCCTGGAGTGTGGGGACAGAGGCCTACGAGCAGTACTTC
>NA|TRBV12-5|TRBJ2-5|NA
CASGLRESLGLGSETQYF
TGTGCTAGTGGTTTACGAGAGTCTTTAGGACTGGGCTCAGAGACCCAGTACTTC
>TRBD1|TRBV6-4|TRBJ2-1|NA
CASSQEGTGFNEQFF
TGTGCCAGCAGCCAAGAAGGGACAGGGTTCAATGAGCAGTTCTTC
>NA|TRBV6-1|TRBJ1-1|once
CASSEGGGSRDTEAFF
TGTGCCAGCAGTGAAGGGGGCGGCAGTCGGGACACTGAAGCTTTCTTT
>NA|TRBV5-6|TRBJ2-7|NA
CASSLEPGGSSYEQYF
TGTGCCAGCAGCTTGGAGCCCGGGGGAAGCTCCTACGAGCAGTACTTC
>TRBD1|TRBV28|TRBJ2-1|once
CASRGRDRAYNEQFF
TGTGCCAGCAGGGGCCGGGACAGGGCCTACAATGAGCAGTTCTTC
>TRBD1|TRBV6-5|TRBJ1-2|NA
CASSYTETGHYGYTF
TGTGCCAGCAGTTATACAGAGACAGGGCACTATGGCTACACCTTC
>TRBD1|TRBV7-9|TRBJ2-1|once
CASSLGRRGQRSNEQFF
TGTGCCAGCAGCTTAGGGAGAAGGGGACAGAGGTCCAATGAGCAGTTCTTC
>TRBD1|TRBV6-5|TRBJ1-2|NA
CASSTGTGPVYGYTF
TGTGCCAGCAGTACTGGGACAGGGCCGGTCTATGGCTACACCTTC
>TRBD1|TRBV6-5|TRBJ1-1|NA
CASSYSRGPRTEAFF
TGTGCCAGCAGTTACTCGAGGGGGCCGAGGACTGAAGCTTTCTTT
>NA|TRBV5-6|TRBJ2-2|NA
CASSLVSHTGELFF
TGTGCCAGCAGCTTGGTTAGTCACACCGGGGAGCTGTTTTTT
>NA|TRBV5-1|TRBJ2-7|once
CASSLVITGSASEQYF
TGCGCCAGCAGCTTGGTAATTACAGGGTCTGCTAGCGAGCAGTACTTC
>NA|TRBV19|TRBJ1-1|NA
CASRSTGYTEAFF
TGTGCCAGTAGGTCGACAGGATACACTGAAGCTTTCTTT
>TRBD1|TRBV4-2|TRBJ1-2|NA
CASSQEMAETGGGYTF
TGTGCCAGCAGCCAAGAAATGGCGGAGACAGGGGGCGGCTACACCTTC
>NA|TRBV7-9|TRBJ2-7|NA
CASSKDTSYEQYF
TGTGCCAGCAGCAAAGACACATCCTACGAGCAGTACTTC
>NA|TRBV25-1|TRBJ1-1|few
CASSLANTEAFF
TGTGCCAGCAGCCTAGCGAACACTGAAGCTTTCTTT
>NA|TRBV4-3|TRBJ2-1|once
CASSQTFRGFNEQFF
TGCGCCAGCAGCCAAACCTTTCGGGGTTTCAATGAGCAGTTCTTC